These 10 T cell receptor beta chains were all obtained from the same sample, sequenced in a study of T cell responses to AZD1222 COVID-19 vaccine. Clones were sequenced by immunoSEQ multiplex PCR, and TCRdb holds only the in-frame ones, with some missing. The sample lists about 81,000 clones, 80% to 95% occurring once. The sequencing here drew on peripheral blood, taken 28 days after the second AZD1222 dose. The source of these receptors is an adult who received the AZD1222 COVID-19 vaccine.

V usage is TRBV2 and J usage is TRBJ2-7; 8 nucleotides match TRBD2. The CDR3 covers 13 residues. The V gene's germline CDR1 is SNHLY and CDR2 FYNNEI. Trimming took 7 bases from V and 3 from J; bases not matched to a gene: 5. The chain's CDR3 is CASKASGYYEQYF. The CDR3 DNA sequence: TGTGCCAGCAAGGCTAGCGGGTACTACGAGCAGTACTTC. Full variable domain (missing parts from reference TRBV2 and TRBJ2-7): EPEVTQTPSHQVTQMGQEVILRCVPISNHLYFYWYRQILGQKVEFLVSFYNNEISEKSEIFDDQFSVERPDGSNFTLKIRSTKLEDSAMYFCASKASGYYEQYFGPGTRLTVT.

This rearrangement joins TRBV18 to TRBJ1-2; D remains ambiguous. Per the germline V gene, CDR1 is KGHSH and CDR2 is LQKENI. Deletions cut 0 bases from V and 8 bases from J, with 13 bases between. This CDR3 spans 14 amino acids. CDR3 coding DNA: TGTGCCAGCTCACCACCCCACAAGGGAGAGGGCTACACCTTC. This codes for CASSPPHKGEGYTF.

Here the CDR3 DNA reads TGTGCCAGCAGCGTAGTTGCCGGGGAGCTGTTTTTT. This encodes CASSVVAGELFF. The chain carries TRBV9 and TRBJ2-2; D uncertain. The CDR3 consists of 12 residues. CDR1 and CDR2 (germline): SGDLS, YYNGEE. Trimming stripped 0 bases from V and 6 bases from J, with 3 bases between.

This clone has a handful of counts. This chain joins TRBV7-6 and TRBJ1-6, with D tentatively TRBD1 (6 bases). Germline lookup yields CDR1 SGHVS and CDR2 FNYEAQ. CDR3 length: 17 residues. V was shortened by 5 bases and J by 0 bases, with 14 bases between the two germline ends. CDR3 loop: CASSRDIPSSYNSPLHF. CDR3 DNA sequence: TGTGCCAGCAGCCGGGACATCCCGAGCTCCTATAATTCACCCCTCCACTTT.

V gene TRBV28 combines with J gene TRBJ1-2; D might be TRBD1 (6 bases). Germline CDR1 and CDR2: MDHEN and SYDVKM. CDR3 length equals 14 residues. V lost 5 bases and J lost 0, with 10 bases in between. The CDR3 here is CASSRQESNYGYTF. Written as DNA, the CDR3 is TGTGCCAGCAGTCGACAGGAGTCTAACTATGGCTACACCTTC.

In nucleotides, the CDR3 is TGTGCCAGCAGCAAGAGCTTCCAGCCTCAGGGACGGGACACTGAAGCTTTCTTT. The encoded protein is CASSKSFQPQGRDTEAFF. The gene calls are TRBV9 and TRBJ1-1; D might be TRBD1 (5 bases). The germline V gene encodes CDR1 SGDLS and CDR2 YYNGEE. This CDR3 region has 18 residues. V shed 4 bases and J shed 3 bases, with 25 bases lying between them.

The chain carries TRBV27 and TRBJ1-2, with a tentative D call TRBD1 (6 bases). The CDR3 contains 17 residues. The V end was cut by 8 bases, the J end by 7 bases, with 29 bases between. The germline V gene encodes CDR1 MNHEY and CDR2 SMNVEV (reference sequence). As DNA, the CDR3 is TGTGCCAGCCTCCCCTCGGGGGGTACGGGGGGCGCGGGTGGCTACACCTTC. The encoded protein is CASLPSGGTGGAGGYTF.

The chain combines TRBV18 with TRBJ2-2; 14 positions agree with TRBD2. With 1 base clipped from V and 2 bases from J, the junction kept 9 bases outside the gene matches. The germline V gene encodes CDR1 KGHSH and CDR2 LQKENI. The CDR3 consists of 20 residues. The CDR3, as DNA: TGTGCCAGCTCACCACTGCCCTCGGGACTAGCGGGAGCTAACACCGGGGAGCTGTTTTTT. Its protein product is CASSPLPSGLAGANTGELFF.

The chain uses TRBV30 and TRBJ1-6, with 8 bases matching TRBD1. The junction had 10 bases not matched to a gene; V was cut back by 4 bases and J by 8 bases. Germline loops: CDR1 GTSNPN, CDR2 SVGIG (reference sequence). The CDR3 contains 15 residues. The CDR3 protein is CAWTQGALRDSPLHF. The CDR3 DNA reads as TGTGCCTGGACCCAGGGGGCCCTGAGGGATTCACCCCTCCACTTT.

V is TRBV27 and J is TRBJ2-7; the D gene is possibly TRBD1 (5 bases). The V gene's germline CDR1 is MNHEY and CDR2 SMNVEV (reference sequence). The V gene lost 3 bases and the J gene lost 2 bases, with 11 bases spanning the gap. The CDR3 consists of 14 residues. CDR3 loop: CASSLGPRAYEQYF. In DNA form, the CDR3 reads TGTGCCAGCAGTTTGGGTCCCAGGGCCTACGAGCAGTACTTC.